A single sample gave rise to the 17 T cell receptor beta chains below, sequenced in a study of OX40 agonist ivuxolimab in advanced cancers. Library prep was done by the immunoSEQ multiplex PCR assay. In its TCRdb copy, this immuneACCESS table keeps in-frame sequences only and misses some clones. Where compared with another copy, unresolved V genes explain less than half of these, and the others have no known cause. The table for this sample lists some 70,000 clones; roughly 80% of them were counted only once. The ten largest clonotypes hold 2% to 2.5% of the sample. Sequencing used CD4+ or CD8+ T cells sorted from blood, obtained in a trial of the OX40 agonist ivuxolimab. Source of these receptors: an adult with an advanced solid tumor such as melanoma, head and neck, liver or kidney cancer.

This chain joins TRBV29-1 and TRBJ2-7; D might be TRBD1 (6 bases). The V end was cut by 7 bases, the J end by 3 bases, with 19 bases between. CDR1 SQVTM and CDR2 ANQGSEA come from the germline V gene. CDR3 length: 14 amino acids. The CDR3 coding sequence is TGCAGCGCCCTGTTGGGGGCAGGGGACTACGAGCAGTACTTC. Protein product: CSALLGAGDYEQYF.

This clone was found once. The rearrangement joins TRBV18 to TRBJ2-2; D not resolved. Germline values: CDR1 KGHSH, CDR2 LQKENI. The V end was cut by 2 bases, the J end by 6 bases, with 13 bases between. The CDR3 contains 15 residues. The DNA of the CDR3 is TGTGCCAGCTCACCAACACGGGTTGTACCCGGGGAGCTGTTTTTT. Its protein product is CASSPTRVVPGELFF.

V is TRBV7-8 and J is TRBJ2-1; 14 bases line up with TRBD2. This CDR3 is built from 15 residues. Germline lookup yields CDR1 SGHVS and CDR2 FQNEAQ. V was clipped by 3 bases and J by 8 bases; unmatched bases: 3. CDR3 bases: TGTGCCAGCAGCTTGGGACTAGCGGGAGCCTATGAGCAGTTCTTC. The encoded protein is CASSLGLAGAYEQFF.

This chain connects TRBV7-2 to TRBJ2-7, with 8 bases aligning to TRBD1. Germline V gives CDR1 SGHTA, CDR2 FQGNSA. The CDR3 length is 14 residues. Trimming cost V 5 bases and J 4 bases; bases outside gene matches: 7. This CDR3 reads CASSPRGLGYEQYF. The DNA of the CDR3 is TGTGCCAGCAGCCCCAGGGGGCTGGGGTACGAGCAGTACTTC.

Here the CDR3 reads CASSQDPVYGYTF. The CDR3 DNA is TGTGCCAGCAGCCAAGATCCGGTCTATGGCTACACCTTC. This chain connects TRBV4-2 to TRBJ1-2; D not resolved. CDR3 size: 13 residues. Germline CDR1 reads LGHNA; CDR2 reads YNFKEQ. The ends were cut back, 0 bases at V and 4 bases at J, with 6 bases in the middle.

The chain recombines TRBV15 with TRBJ2-1; 9 bases line up with TRBD2. V shed 1 base and J 3 bases; nucleotides not matched to a gene: 10. From germline, CDR1 is LNHNV and CDR2 YYDKDF (reference sequence). This CDR3 comprises 18 residues. The CDR3 DNA reads as TGTGCCACCAGCAGAGCGGGATCAAGACTAGCGGTCTACAATGAGCAGTTCTTC. This sequence encodes CATSRAGSRLAVYNEQFF. Variable domain in full (rest from reference TRBV15 and TRBJ2-1): DAMVIQNPRYQVTQFGKPVTLSCSQTLNHNVMYWYQQKSSQAPKLLFHYYDKDFNNEADTPDNFQSRRPNTSFCFLDIRSPGLGDTAMYLCATSRAGSRLAVYNEQFFGPGTRLTVL.

The chain uses TRBV9 and TRBJ2-5; 10 bases map to TRBD1. The CDR3 has 15 amino acids. The germline V gene encodes CDR1 SGDLS and CDR2 YYNGEE. J was trimmed by 3 bases and V by 4 bases; bases with no gene match: 6. The CDR3 coding sequence is TGTGCCAGCAGCTTCTCGACAGGGGGCGAAGAGACCCAGTACTTC. It is translated as CASSFSTGGEETQYF.

The chain links TRBV30 to TRBJ2-3; 8 positions match TRBD2. CDR1 is GTSNPN and CDR2 is SVGIG in the germline V gene (reference sequence). Trimming cost V 3 bases and J 7 bases; bases outside gene matches: 9. This CDR3 contains 14 residues. CDR3 sequence (DNA): TGTGCCTGGAGGGTCCTCCCGGGGGGGTATACGCAGTATTTT. Protein product: CAWRVLPGGYTQYF.

This chain links TRBV5-8 with TRBJ2-1; D is perhaps TRBD1 (5 bases). This CDR3 region has 15 residues. V lost 6 bases, J lost 0 bases, and 13 bases lay in between. Germline-derived CDR1 and CDR2 are SGHTS and YDEGEE. The CDR3: CASIPGPSSYNEQFF. The CDR3 DNA reads TGTGCCAGCATCCCAGGGCCCAGCTCCTACAATGAGCAGTTCTTC.

V is TRBV15 and J is TRBJ2-5, with D perhaps TRBD1 (6 bases). V was clipped by 4 bases and J by 3 bases, with 12 bases between them. This CDR3 spans 14 amino acids. Looked up from germline, CDR1 is LNHNV and CDR2 is YYDKDF (reference sequence). The CDR3 sequence is CATSKTGREETQYF. The CDR3 DNA reads TGTGCCACCAGCAAGACAGGCCGGGAAGAGACCCAGTACTTC.

This clone was counted a few times. The chain uses TRBV2 and TRBJ1-1; the D gene is possibly TRBD1 (5 bases). The V gene lost 7 bases and the J gene lost 1 base, with 10 bases spanning the gap. The CDR3 consists of 13 residues. Per germline, CDR1 SNHLY and CDR2 FYNNEI. The CDR3, as DNA: TGTGCCAGCATCAGTACAGGGAACACTGAAGCTTTCTTT. It specifies CASISTGNTEAFF.

The DNA of the CDR3 is TGTGCCTGGAGAGCGACAGGTTCCTACGAGCAGTACTTC. Protein product: CAWRATGSYEQYF. This chain uses TRBV30 with TRBJ2-7; D may be TRBD1 (6 bases). CDR3 size: 13 residues. Germline CDR1 and CDR2: GTSNPN and SVGIG (reference sequence). V was cut by 3 bases and J by 1 base, with 10 bases left in between.

This clone was seen only once. CDR3 bases: TGTGCCACCAGCAGAGCGGGGACAGGCACAGATACGCAGTATTTT. It encodes CATSRAGTGTDTQYF. The chain uses TRBV15 and TRBJ2-3, with TRBD1 identical over 7 bases. Per germline, CDR1 LNHNV and CDR2 YYDKDF (reference sequence). The CDR3 is 15 residues long. V was pared by 1 base and J by 1 base, with 2 bases of the junction left unmatched.

This clone came up once. V is TRBV2 and J is TRBJ1-2; D uncertain. This CDR3 contains 12 residues. The germline V gene encodes CDR1 SNHLY and CDR2 FYNNEI. V was pared by 2 bases and J by 6 bases, with 7 bases between. CDR3 in DNA: TGTGCCAGCAGTGAACTTTCCGATGGCTACACCTTC. This encodes CASSELSDGYTF.

J is TRBJ2-7 and V is TRBV28; no clear D. The CDR3 is 13 residues long. V shed 6 bases and J shed 0 bases, with 9 bases lying between them. CDR1 and CDR2 from the germline V gene are MDHEN and SYDVKM. The CDR3 sequence is CASRDRPSYEQYF. The DNA for the CDR3 is TGTGCCAGCAGGGACCGACCCTCCTACGAGCAGTACTTC.

The chain recombines TRBV6-5 with TRBJ1-4; D not resolved. V shed 6 bases and J shed 8 bases, with 10 bases lying between them. This CDR3 region has 12 residues. Germline V gives CDR1 MNHEY, CDR2 SVGAGI. This CDR3 is CASSSNTEKLFF. The CDR3 coding sequence is TGTGCCAGCAGCAGCAACACCGAAAAACTGTTTTTT.

This rearrangement joins TRBV12-5 to TRBJ2-7; D ambiguous. The germline V gene encodes CDR1 LGHNT and CDR2 FRNRAP. The V end was cut by 0 bases, the J end by 0 bases, with 12 bases between. This CDR3 has 16 amino acids. The CDR3 loop is CASGLVLSASSYEQYF. As DNA, the CDR3 is TGTGCTAGTGGTTTGGTACTGTCAGCTAGCTCCTACGAGCAGTACTTC.